One and the same sample provided the 22 T cell receptor beta chains below, sequenced in a study of naive and memory T cell subsets. Study-level points and caveats: A few larger clonotypes appeared in naive repertoires, especially CD8, possibly memory cells re-expressing CD45RA.

Both TRBC1 and TRBC2 were covered by a beta constant-region primer of two equimolar oligonucleotides. The ligated cDNA underwent four PCR rounds using SP2 and nested alpha and beta constant-region primers. Each CDR3 protein is one row after TCRdb ran MiXCR on the UMI-ligation and nested PCR reads. The data hold approximately 150,000 distinct CDR3 sequences, with about 20% observed a single time. No antigen has been assigned to these receptors. The sequencing sample was made of naive CD8+ T cells from blood. The source is a human donor in good health.

This clonotype was counted only a few times. The chain links TRBV12-3 or TRBV12-4 to TRBJ1-5; D is ambiguous. With 1 base removed from V and 8 bases from J, the gap between germline ends came to 9 bases. The CDR3 has 13 residues. CDR3 sequence reads: CASSLGVSKPQHF. Written as DNA, the CDR3 is TGTGCCAGCAGTTTAGGAGTAAGCAAGCCCCAGCATTTT.

The V gene is TRBV24-1, the J gene TRBJ2-3; D is perhaps TRBD1 or TRBD2 (5 bases each). The CDR3 consists of 12 residues. Trimming shortened V by 5 bases and J by 6 bases, and 8 bases separated the two germline ends. The germline CDR1 and CDR2 sequences are KGHDR and SFDVKD. The DNA for the CDR3 is TGTGCCACCAGTGTTTGGGGGGATACGCAGTATTTT. Translated: CATSVWGDTQYF.

V usage is TRBV12-3 or TRBV12-4 and J usage is TRBJ2-5; 12 nucleotides line up with TRBD2. V lost 6 bases, J lost 1 base, and 6 bases stayed unmatched. This CDR3 contains 16 residues. CDR3 residues: CASSGRTSGTQETQYF. The CDR3, as DNA: TGTGCCAGCAGCGGACGGACTAGCGGGACCCAAGAGACCCAGTACTTC.

This clonotype occurred a few times. V gene TRBV27 combines with J gene TRBJ2-3; 7 bases are shared with TRBD1. Germline lookup yields CDR1 MNHEY and CDR2 SMNVEV (reference sequence). This CDR3 comprises 14 residues. V dropped 5 bases and J dropped 3; count of bases not matched to a gene: 5. Here the CDR3 DNA reads TGTGCCAGCAGTGCCTCCAGGGGGACAGATACGCAGTATTTT. This codes for CASSASRGTDTQYF.

This clonotype has just a few counts. The J gene is TRBJ2-3, the V gene TRBV4-1; no firm D call. The CDR3 is 15 residues long. Germline V gives CDR1 MGHRA, CDR2 YSYEKL. Trimming pared 1 base from V and 0 bases from J, leaving 8 bases between. In DNA form, the CDR3 reads TGCGCCAGCAGCCAAGGTTTAGGCAGCACAGATACGCAGTATTTT. Translation: CASSQGLGSTDTQYF.

The chain uses TRBV12-3 or TRBV12-4 and TRBJ1-4, with a possible D match to TRBD1 (5 bases). Trimming removed 5 bases at V and 7 bases at J, with 8 bases between. CDR3 length: 12 amino acids. CDR3 residues: CASSADSEKLFF. In DNA form, the CDR3 reads TGTGCCAGCAGTGCCGACAGTGAAAAACTGTTTTTT.

The chain links TRBV7-9 to TRBJ2-1; tentative D call: TRBD1 (6 bases). The CDR3 is 13 residues long. Germline values: CDR1 SEHNR, CDR2 FQNEAQ (reference sequence). Trimming stripped 0 bases from V and 6 bases from J, with 6 bases between. The CDR3 region is CASSLAGGNEQFF. The CDR3 DNA reads as TGTGCCAGCAGCTTAGCAGGGGGCAATGAGCAGTTCTTC.

The table lists this clonotype with a few counts. The V and J genes are TRBV2 and TRBJ1-1; the match to TRBD1 covers 10 bases. J gave up 7 bases and V 8 bases, and 4 bases lay outside the gene matches. This CDR3 has 12 residues. Germline assignment: CDR1 SNHLY and CDR2 FYNNEI. The CDR3 is CASSTGGYEAFF. The CDR3 DNA is TGTGCCAGCTCGACAGGGGGCTATGAAGCTTTCTTT.

This clonotype was recorded a few times. The chain is built from TRBV6-5 and TRBJ1-5, with D perhaps TRBD1 (5 bases). The germline V gene encodes CDR1 MNHEY and CDR2 SVGAGI. CDR3 size: 13 residues. The V end was cut by 6 bases, the J end by 6 bases, with 12 bases between. The CDR3 coding sequence is TGTGCCAGCAGCGGACATTTTGCTCAGCCCCAGCATTTT. Translation: CASSGHFAQPQHF.

The chain employs TRBV3-1 and TRBJ2-1, with TRBD2 identical over 11 bases. CDR3 size: 17 residues. Unmatched junction bases numbered 10, after V lost 3 bases and J lost 6 bases. Per the germline V gene, CDR1 is LGHDT and CDR2 is YNNKEL (reference sequence). The DNA of the CDR3 is TGTGCCAGCAGCCACTATCTACTAGCGGGAGAGGGCAATGAGCAGTTCTTC. Residues: CASSHYLLAGEGNEQFF.

The chain recombines TRBV6-5 with TRBJ1-6; D possibly corresponds to TRBD1 (5 bases). This CDR3 is built from 15 residues. Germline V gene sequence: CDR1 MNHEY, CDR2 SVGAGI. V lost 5 bases to trimming and J lost 5 bases, with 13 bases between them. The DNA of the CDR3 is TGTGCCAGCAGTCGGGACTTTGGGGATAATTCACCCCTCCACTTT. Translating gives CASSRDFGDNSPLHF.

The CDR3 DNA reads as TGTGCCAGCAGTTTTCGCTCTGGGGCCAACGTCCTGACTTTC. It specifies CASSFRSGANVLTF. This chain connects TRBV12-3 or TRBV12-4 to TRBJ2-6; D is unclear. The CDR3 extends over 14 amino acids. The ends were cut back, 3 bases at V and 0 bases at J, with 3 bases in the middle.

The gene calls are TRBV10-2 and TRBJ2-7; 9 positions match TRBD1. Germline lookup yields CDR1 WSHSY and CDR2 SAAADI. This CDR3 is 16 amino acids long. The junction had 14 bases not matched to a gene; V was cut back by 6 bases and J by 5 bases. CDR3 in amino acids: CASREQTGTGFDEQYF. CDR3 DNA sequence: TGCGCCAGCAGAGAACAAACCGGGACAGGGTTTGACGAGCAGTACTTC.

This clonotype occurred a few times. V usage is TRBV28 and J usage is TRBJ2-3; 13 bases agree with TRBD2. Germline V CDR1 and CDR2: MDHEN, SYDVKM. J gave up 6 bases and V 5 bases, and 5 bases lay outside the gene matches. This CDR3 spans 15 amino acids. CDR3 amino acids: CASSPGLAGADTQYF. The CDR3 DNA reads TGTGCCAGCAGTCCCGGACTAGCGGGGGCCGATACGCAGTATTTT.

This clonotype was recorded many times. The V gene is TRBV29-1, the J gene TRBJ2-2; 10 nucleotides line up with TRBD2. The CDR3 is 16 residues long. Germline V gives CDR1 SQVTM, CDR2 ANQGSEA. V lost 4 bases to trimming and J lost 0 bases; unmatched junction nucleotides: 5. Written as DNA, the CDR3 is TGCAGCGTTGTATTGACTAGCGGGCCGAACACCGGGGAGCTGTTTTTT. It translates to CSVVLTSGPNTGELFF.

This clonotype has only a few counts. The J gene is TRBJ2-7, the V gene TRBV29-1, with a possible D match to TRBD1 (6 bases). Trimming shortened V by 4 bases and J by 7 bases, and 17 bases separated the two germline ends. The CDR3 loop spans 13 amino acids. From germline, CDR1 is SQVTM and CDR2 ANQGSEA. CDR3 residues: CSVAGPGAEEQYF. In DNA, the CDR3 is TGCAGCGTTGCGGGTCCAGGGGCGGAAGAGCAGTACTTC.

J is TRBJ2-7 and V is TRBV27, with TRBD1 matching 7 bases. The CDR3 runs to 17 residues. The germline CDR1 and CDR2 sequences are MNHEY and SMNVEV (reference sequence). J was trimmed by 0 bases and V by 6 bases; bases with no gene match: 14. CDR3 nucleotides: TGTGCCAGCAGCCACATTGGGACAGCCACGTCCTCCTACGAGCAGTACTTC. Translating it yields CASSHIGTATSSYEQYF.

The chain combines TRBV4-1 with TRBJ2-7, with 7 bases fitting TRBD1. Germline V lookup: CDR1 MGHRA, CDR2 YSYEKL. The CDR3 contains 15 residues. Unmatched junction bases numbered 5, after V lost 0 bases and J lost 3 bases. CDR3 amino acids: CASSQDEGASYEQYF. The CDR3 coding sequence is TGCGCCAGCAGCCAAGACGAGGGGGCGAGCTACGAGCAGTACTTC.

The chain joins TRBV6-5 to TRBJ2-7; possibly TRBD1 or TRBD2 for D (5 bases each). With 9 bases removed from V and 1 base from J, the gap between germline ends came to 13 bases. This CDR3 is built from 13 residues. Per germline, CDR1 MNHEY and CDR2 SVGAGI. CDR3 in amino acids: CASTGTASYEQYF. CDR3 nucleotide sequence: TGTGCCAGTACCGGGACCGCATCCTACGAGCAGTACTTC.

The rearrangement links TRBV7-8 to TRBJ1-1; the match to TRBD1 covers 7 bases. Germline CDR1 is SGHVS and CDR2 is FQNEAQ. The CDR3 runs to 15 residues. J was trimmed by 3 bases and V by 6 bases; bases with no gene match: 10. In nucleotides, the CDR3 is TGTGCCAGCAGTCTTGCAGGGGGAATGGACACTGAAGCTTTCTTT. Translation: CASSLAGGMDTEAFF.

This clonotype was seen a handful of times. CDR3 in amino acids: CASSQDGGGPVYEQYF. CDR3 bases: TGTGCCAGCAGCCAAGATGGTGGCGGCCCCGTCTACGAGCAGTACTTC. The V gene is TRBV3-2, the J gene TRBJ2-7. TRBV3-2 is a pseudogene segment. The CDR3 is 16 residues long.

V usage is TRBV2 and J usage is TRBJ2-6, with D possibly called TRBD1 or TRBD2 (5 bases each). CDR1 and CDR2 from the germline V gene are SNHLY and FYNNEI. The CDR3 length is 14 residues. V lost 5 bases to trimming and J lost 2 bases, with 7 bases between them. The CDR3 coding sequence is TGTGCCAGCAGTTGGGGGACTGGGGCCAACGTCCTGACTTTC. Protein product: CASSWGTGANVLTF.